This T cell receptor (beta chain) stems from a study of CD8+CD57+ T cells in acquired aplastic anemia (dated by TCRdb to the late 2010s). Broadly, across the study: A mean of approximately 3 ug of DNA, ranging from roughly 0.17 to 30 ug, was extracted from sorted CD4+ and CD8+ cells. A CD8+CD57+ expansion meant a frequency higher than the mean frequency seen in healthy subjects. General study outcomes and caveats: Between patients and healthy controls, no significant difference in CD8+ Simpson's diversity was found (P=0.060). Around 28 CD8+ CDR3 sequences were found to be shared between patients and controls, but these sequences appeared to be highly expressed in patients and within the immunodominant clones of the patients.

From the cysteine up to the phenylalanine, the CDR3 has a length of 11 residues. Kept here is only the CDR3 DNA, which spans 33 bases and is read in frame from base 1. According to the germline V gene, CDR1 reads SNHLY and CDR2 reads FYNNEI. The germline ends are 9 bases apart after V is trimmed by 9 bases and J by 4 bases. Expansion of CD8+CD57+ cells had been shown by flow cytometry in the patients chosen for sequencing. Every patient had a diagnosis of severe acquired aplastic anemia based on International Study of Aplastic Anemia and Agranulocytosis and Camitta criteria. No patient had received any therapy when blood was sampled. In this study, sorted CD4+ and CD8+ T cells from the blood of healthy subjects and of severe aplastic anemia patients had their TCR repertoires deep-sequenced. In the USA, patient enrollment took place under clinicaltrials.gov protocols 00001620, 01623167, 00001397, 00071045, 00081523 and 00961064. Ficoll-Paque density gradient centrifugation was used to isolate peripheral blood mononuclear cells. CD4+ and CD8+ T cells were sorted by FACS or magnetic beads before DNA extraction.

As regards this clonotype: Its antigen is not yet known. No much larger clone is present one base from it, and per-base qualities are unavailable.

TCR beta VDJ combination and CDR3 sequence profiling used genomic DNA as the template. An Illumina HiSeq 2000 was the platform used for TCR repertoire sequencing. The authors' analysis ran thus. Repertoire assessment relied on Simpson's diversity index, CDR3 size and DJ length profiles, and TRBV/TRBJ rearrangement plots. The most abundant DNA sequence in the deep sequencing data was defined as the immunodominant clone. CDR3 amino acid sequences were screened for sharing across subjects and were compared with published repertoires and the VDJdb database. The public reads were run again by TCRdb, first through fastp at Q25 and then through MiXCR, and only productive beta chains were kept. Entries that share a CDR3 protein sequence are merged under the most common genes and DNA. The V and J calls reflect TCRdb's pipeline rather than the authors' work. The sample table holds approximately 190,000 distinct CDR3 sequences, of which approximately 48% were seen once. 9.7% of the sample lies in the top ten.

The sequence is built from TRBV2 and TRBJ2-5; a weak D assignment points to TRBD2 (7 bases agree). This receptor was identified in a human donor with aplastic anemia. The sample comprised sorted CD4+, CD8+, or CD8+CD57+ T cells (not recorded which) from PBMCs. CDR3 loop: CARGGPETQYF. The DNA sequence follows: TGTGCCAGGGGGGGGCCAGAGACCCAGTACTTC.